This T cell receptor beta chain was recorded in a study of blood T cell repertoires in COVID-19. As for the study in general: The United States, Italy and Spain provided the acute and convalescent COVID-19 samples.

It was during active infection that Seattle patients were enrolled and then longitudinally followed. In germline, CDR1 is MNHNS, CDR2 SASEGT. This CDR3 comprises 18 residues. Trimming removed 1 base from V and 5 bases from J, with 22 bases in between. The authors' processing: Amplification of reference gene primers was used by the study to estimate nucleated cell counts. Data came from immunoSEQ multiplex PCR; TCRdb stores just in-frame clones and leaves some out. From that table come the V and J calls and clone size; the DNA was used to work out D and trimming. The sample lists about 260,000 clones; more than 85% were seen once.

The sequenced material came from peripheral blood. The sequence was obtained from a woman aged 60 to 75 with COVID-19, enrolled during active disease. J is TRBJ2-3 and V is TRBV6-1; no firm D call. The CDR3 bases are TGTGCCAGCAGTGAAGTTGCGTCACGACAAAGGATGGGAGATACGCAGTATTTT. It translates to CASSEVASRQRMGDTQYF.